The 5 T cell receptor beta chains below all came from one sample that was sequenced in a study of stem cell transplantation in POMP-related autoinflammatory disease. The repertoire was sequenced with immunoSEQ multiplex PCR; TCRdb's copy has only in-frame clones and lacks some. The sample has 30,000 or so clones, around 88% seen once. Sequenced material: CD4+ T cells from PBMCs, taken before stem cell transplantation. The receptors were gathered from a human donor with POMP-related autoinflammation and immune dysregulation (PRAID).

A few counts support this clone. The chain has TRBV2 and TRBJ2-7, with D perhaps matching TRBD1 (5 bases). V lost 2 bases and J 0 bases, leaving 8 bases between the germline ends. Germline V gene sequence: CDR1 SNHLY, CDR2 FYNNEI. The CDR3 spans 14 residues. In DNA form, the CDR3 reads TGTGCCAGCAGTGAAAGGGGTCCCTCCTACGAGCAGTACTTC. Translated: CASSERGPSYEQYF.

V gene TRBV18 combines with J gene TRBJ1-1; a weak D match, TRBD1 (5 bases). Trimming removed 3 bases from V and 6 bases from J, with 17 bases in between. Germline CDR1 and CDR2: KGHSH and LQKENI. This CDR3 is built from 15 residues. The CDR3 region is CASSPSTVLNPEAFF. The CDR3 DNA reads TGTGCCAGCTCACCGTCGACAGTCTTAAACCCTGAAGCTTTCTTT. Based on the CDR3 plus reference TRBV18 and TRBJ1-1, the full variable domain is NAGVMQNPRHLVRRRGQEARLRCSPMKGHSHVYWYRQLPEEGLKFMVYLQKENIIDESGMPKERFSAEFPKEGPSILRIQQVVRGDSAAYFCASSPSTVLNPEAFFGQGTRLTVV.

V and J are TRBV5-1 and TRBJ2-7; TRBD1 aligns across 9 bases. The CDR3 spans 13 residues. Germline V gene lookup returns CDR1 SGHRS and CDR2 YFSETQ. V lost 4 bases, J lost 5 bases, and 4 bases stayed unmatched. The CDR3 sequence: CASSAGQGNEQYF. In DNA, the CDR3 is TGCGCCAGCAGCGCGGGACAGGGAAACGAGCAGTACTTC.

V usage is TRBV28 and J usage is TRBJ1-6; D is ambiguous. Germline CDR1 is MDHEN and CDR2 is SYDVKM. The CDR3 sequence is 12 residues long. V lost 3 bases to trimming and J lost 8 bases, with 5 bases between them. As DNA, the CDR3 is TGTGCCAGCAGTTTTAGGGATTCACCCCTCCACTTT. Translating gives CASSFRDSPLHF.

The V call is TRBV6-1, the J call TRBJ2-6; D is ambiguous. V was cut by 0 bases and J by 4 bases, with 13 bases left in between. This CDR3 spans 17 amino acids. Germline values: CDR1 MNHNS, CDR2 SASEGT. The CDR3: CASSEAVFLGGANVLTF. CDR3 nucleotide sequence: TGTGCCAGCAGTGAAGCTGTCTTCCTGGGGGGGGCCAACGTCCTGACTTTC.